This record concerns one T cell receptor beta chain sequence. The antigen remains undetermined. Since a much larger clone is just one base distant, this may be a read error. The source of the sample is a study of tumor and adjacent non-tumor tissue in lung cancer. Overall study: Stage I to III disease affected ten to eleven men and 5 women aged roughly 30 to 80. Overall study findings and caveats: In normal lung, the top 100 clones were significantly more dominant than in tumor.

Germline values: CDR1 MNHNS, CDR2 SASEGT. This CDR3 comprises 18 residues. The template was RNA from unsorted bulk tissue. Between August and November 2014, newly diagnosed, chemotherapy-naive lung cancer patients underwent thoracic surgery in China. Three rounds of nested PCR, following a modified ARM-PCR protocol, produced the TCRbeta library. A single record per CDR3 protein comes from TCRdb applying MiXCR to the multiplex PCR reads. The table records 85,000 to 100,000 distinct CDR3 sequences, approximately 65% of them present only once. V gene TRBV6-1 combines with J gene TRBJ1-3; TRBD1 matches at 9 bases. Sequenced sample: lung tumor tissue. The TCR originated in a man aged 60 to 75 with non-small cell lung cancer. The CDR3 here is CSSSEGRRTGEVGSTIYF. The CDR3 nucleotides are TGTTCCAGCAGTGAAGGAAGACGGACAGGGGAAGTTGGAAGCACCATATATTTT.